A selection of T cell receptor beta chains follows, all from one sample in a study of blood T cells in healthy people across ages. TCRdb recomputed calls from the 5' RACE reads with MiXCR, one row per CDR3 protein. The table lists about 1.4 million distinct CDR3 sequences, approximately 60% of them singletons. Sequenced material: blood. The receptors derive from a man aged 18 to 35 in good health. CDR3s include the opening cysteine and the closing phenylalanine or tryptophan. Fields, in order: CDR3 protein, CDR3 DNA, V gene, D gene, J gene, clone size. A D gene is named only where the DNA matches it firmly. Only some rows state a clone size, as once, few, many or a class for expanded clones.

CDR3: CSAAGGTGELFF; DNA: TGCAGTGCTGCAGGGGGTACCGGGGAGCTGTTTTTT; V: TRBV20-1; D: TRBD1; J: TRBJ2-2; size: NA
CDR3: CSVEGSHEQYF; DNA: TGCAGCGTTGAAGGTAGTCACGAGCAGTACTTC; V: TRBV29-1; D: NA; J: TRBJ2-7; size: few
CDR3: CASSIAYNNEQFF; DNA: TGTGCCAGTAGTATAGCTTACAACAATGAGCAGTTCTTC; V: TRBV19; D: NA; J: TRBJ2-1; size: few
CDR3: CASRPTSGIGYEQYF; DNA: TGTGCCAGCAGACCGACTAGCGGGATAGGATACGAGCAGTACTTC; V: TRBV7-2; D: TRBD2; J: TRBJ2-7; size: NA
CDR3: CASSPTVGRSGFRTQYF; DNA: TGTGCCAGCAGCCCGACGGTAGGCAGATCCGGGTTTAGGACCCAGTACTTC; V: TRBV7-6; D: NA; J: TRBJ2-5; size: NA
CDR3: CASSSDPRGRAKNIQYF; DNA: TGTGCCAGCAGCTCCGACCCCAGGGGGCGGGCAAAAAACATTCAGTACTTC; V: TRBV7-8; D: TRBD1; J: TRBJ2-4; size: NA
CDR3: CASSATWKETQYF; DNA: TGTGCTAGCAGCGCGACTTGGAAGGAGACCCAGTACTTC; V: TRBV7-7; D: NA; J: TRBJ2-5; size: few
CDR3: CAISDSPRLSYGYTF; DNA: TGTGCCATCAGTGATAGTCCCAGACTGAGCTATGGCTACACCTTC; V: TRBV10-3; D: NA; J: TRBJ1-2; size: NA
CDR3: CASSLEPSGGTDTQYF; DNA: TGCGCCAGCAGCTTGGAGCCTAGCGGGGGCACAGATACGCAGTATTTT; V: TRBV5-1; D: TRBD2; J: TRBJ2-3; size: NA
CDR3: CASRGTGPKETQYF; DNA: TGTGCCAGCAGGGGGACAGGGCCAAAAGAGACCCAGTACTTC; V: TRBV6-5; D: TRBD1; J: TRBJ2-5; size: few
CDR3: CASSPVRVAEAFF; DNA: TGTGCCAGCAGCCCAGTCAGGGTGGCTGAAGCTTTCTTT; V: TRBV6-5; D: NA; J: TRBJ1-1; size: NA
CDR3: CASSQVVRDAGDQPQHF; DNA: TGCGCCAGCAGCCAAGTCGTCAGGGACGCAGGTGATCAGCCCCAGCATTTT; V: TRBV4-1; D: NA; J: TRBJ1-5; size: NA
CDR3: CASSFPGTPRTQYF; DNA: TGTGCCAGCAGTTTCCCCGGGACACCTCGTACGCAGTATTTT; V: TRBV27; D: NA; J: TRBJ2-3; size: few
CDR3: CASSLQGFLYGYTF; DNA: TGTGCCAGCAGTCTACAAGGGTTCCTCTATGGCTACACCTTC; V: TRBV12-3/TRBV12-4; D: NA; J: TRBJ1-2; size: few
CDR3: CASKQGADGYTF; DNA: TGTGCCAGCAAGCAGGGGGCGGATGGCTACACCTTC; V: TRBV6-5; D: TRBD1; J: TRBJ1-2; size: NA
CDR3: CSASEGNEQFF; DNA: TGCAGTGCTAGTGAGGGAAATGAGCAGTTCTTC; V: TRBV20-1; D: NA; J: TRBJ2-1; size: NA
CDR3: CSAATRLAGNNEQFF; DNA: TGCAGCGCTGCAACGCGACTAGCGGGGAACAATGAGCAGTTCTTC; V: TRBV29-1; D: TRBD2; J: TRBJ2-1; size: NA
CDR3: CASSFIDQKGTDTQYF; DNA: TGTGCCAGCAGCTTTATCGACCAAAAAGGCACAGATACGCAGTATTTT; V: TRBV7-9; D: NA; J: TRBJ2-3; size: NA
CDR3: CASSLPGLAGSSYEQYF; DNA: TGTGCCAGCAGTTTACCTGGACTAGCGGGATCCTCCTACGAGCAGTACTTC; V: TRBV28; D: TRBD2; J: TRBJ2-7; size: NA
CDR3: CATSRDLREIIDTQYF; DNA: TGTGCCACCAGCAGAGATCTTCGTGAAATAATAGATACGCAGTATTTT; V: TRBV15; D: NA; J: TRBJ2-3; size: NA
CDR3: CASSNEQYF; DNA: TGTGCCAGCAGCAACGAGCAGTACTTC; V: TRBV6-2/TRBV6-3; D: NA; J: TRBJ2-7; size: many
CDR3: CSVTGAGSPYEQYF; DNA: TGCAGCGTAACCGGGGCAGGGTCTCCCTACGAGCAGTACTTC; V: TRBV29-1; D: NA; J: TRBJ2-7; size: NA
CDR3: CASSPLSGTNRTQYF; DNA: TGTGCCAGCAGCCCCCTCTCCGGGACAAACCGTACGCAGTATTTT; V: TRBV28; D: NA; J: TRBJ2-3; size: once
CDR3: CSTTPTSGHYEQYF; DNA: TGCAGCACCACTCCGACTAGCGGGCACTACGAGCAGTACTTC; V: TRBV20-1; D: TRBD2; J: TRBJ2-7; size: NA
CDR3: CASSFLDSNYGYTF; DNA: TGTGCCAGCAGTTTCCTGGACAGTAACTATGGCTACACCTTC; V: TRBV27; D: NA; J: TRBJ1-2; size: NA
CDR3: CASSVDLPGELFF; DNA: TGTGCCAGCAGCGTGGACCTTCCCGGGGAGCTGTTTTTT; V: TRBV2; D: NA; J: TRBJ2-2; size: few